The clone carrying this T cell receptor (beta chain) was seen ten or more times. Its antigen is not identified. Germline lookup yields CDR1 MGHRA and CDR2 YSYEKL. The CDR3 is 13 amino acids. V was pared by 0 bases and J by 9 bases, with 9 bases between. The record originates from a study of Graves' ophthalmopathy and Graves' hyperthyroidism. From RNA, the CDR3 regions of TCR beta chains were amplified and sequenced. Investigators did first-round RT-PCR with HTBI primers, then second-round multiplex PCR. Each CDR3 protein gets one entry after TCRdb re-called the multiplex PCR reads with MiXCR. The table has about 220,000 distinct CDR3 sequences, roughly a fifth seen once; the top ten hold around two fifths. Study-level findings and limits: Ophthalmopathy progression was predicted by the model at 70.59% sensitivity and approximately 72% specificity.

The sample taken for sequencing was peripheral blood. This receptor was obtained from a woman in her forties or fifties with Graves' ophthalmopathy. The chain employs TRBV4-1 and TRBJ1-5, with D unclear. The CDR3 protein is CASSQDDHRPQHF. CDR3 nucleotides: TGCGCCAGCAGCCAAGACGACCATAGGCCCCAGCATTTT.